A selection of T cell receptor beta chains follows, all from one sample in a study of OX40 agonist ivuxolimab in advanced cancers. Clones were read by immunoSEQ multiplex PCR, and TCRdb kept only the in-frame ones, dropping some. Of some 87,000 clones listed, roughly 88% are singletons. The sequences come from CD4+ or CD8+ T cells sorted from blood, collected in a trial of the OX40 agonist ivuxolimab. Receptors were obtained from an adult with an advanced solid tumor such as melanoma, head and neck, liver or kidney cancer. CDR3s include the opening cysteine and the closing phenylalanine or tryptophan. D genes are given only for firm matches. Size tells how often a clone was seen (once, few, many) or the class of an expanded clone, and some rows leave it out.

J gene | D gene | clone size | V gene | CDR3 DNA | CDR3 protein
TRBJ1-2 | - | - | TRBV30 | TGTGCCTGGAGTGGGGGGTTGGATGGCTACACCTTC | CAWSGGLDGYTF
TRBJ2-1 | TRBD2 | - | TRBV9 | TGTGCCAGCAGCGTAGGGGGACGGACGCCGGGAGGGTATGAGCAGTTCTTC | CASSVGGRTPGGYEQFF
TRBJ2-2 | - | once | TRBV2 | TGTGCCAGCAGTGTTCGGGACTTCCAAACCGGGGAGCTGTTTTTT | CASSVRDFQTGELFF
TRBJ1-1 | - | - | TRBV6-1 | TGTGCCAGCAGCGAATGGGGAGGGGACACTGAAGCTTTCTTT | CASSEWGGDTEAFF
TRBJ1-1 | - | - | TRBV21-1 | TGTGCCAGCAGCCGGGGCAGGGTGACCACTGAAGCTTTCTTT | CASSRGRVTTEAFF
TRBJ1-3 | TRBD1 | - | TRBV27 | TGTGCCAGCAGTAACCCAGGGGGCCCAACTAATTCTGGAAACACCATATATTTT | CASSNPGGPTNSGNTIYF
TRBJ2-1 | TRBD2 | - | TRBV11-3 | TGTGCCAGCAGCTCGCTTGGGCTAGCGGACAATGAGCAGTTCTTC | CASSSLGLADNEQFF
TRBJ1-2 | - | few | TRBV5-4 | TGTGCCAGCAGCTTTAGAGTGGACTATGGCTACACCTTC | CASSFRVDYGYTF
TRBJ2-2 | TRBD2 | - | TRBV7-6 | TGTGCCAGCAGCCGACTAGCGGGAGTAGAGACCGGGGAGCTGTTTTTT | CASSRLAGVETGELFF
TRBJ1-5 | - | - | TRBV5-6 | TGTGCCAGCAGCTTGTGGGGGGCGGGAGTCTATAGCAATCAGCCCCAGCATTTT | CASSLWGAGVYSNQPQHF
TRBJ2-2 | - | once | TRBV10-3 | TGTGCCATCTGCGACCGGCAGCCTAAGAACACCGGGGAGCTGTTTTTT | CAICDRQPKNTGELFF
TRBJ2-7 | - | - | TRBV7-2 | TGTGCCAGCAGCTTAGGGGGTAGCGGAGGCTACGAGCAGTACTTC | CASSLGGSGGYEQYF
TRBJ1-2 | - | - | TRBV30 | TGTGCCTGGAGTGCCGGACAGAACTATGGCTACACCTTC | CAWSAGQNYGYTF
TRBJ1-4 | - | - | TRBV30 | TGTGCCTGGAGTCCCCGGTCACTAGGGAATGAAAAACTGTTTTTT | CAWSPRSLGNEKLFF
TRBJ2-3 | TRBD2 | - | TRBV4-2 | TGTGCCAGCAGCCCGACTAGCGGGGGAAGCACAGATACGCAGTATTTT | CASSPTSGGSTDTQYF
TRBJ1-5 | - | - | TRBV30 | TGTGCCTGGAGTGAGGATCTGGTTGGGAGCGAGCCCCAGCATTTT | CAWSEDLVGSEPQHF
TRBJ2-1 | TRBD2 | - | TRBV9 | TGTGCCAGCAGCGCCGCCCGACTAGCGGGAGGGCGGGCGAATGAGCAGTTCTTC | CASSAARLAGGRANEQFF
TRBJ2-3 | - | - | TRBV5-8 | TGTGCCAGCAGCTTGTTAGCGAACTCAGGTACAGATACGCAGTATTTT | CASSLLANSGTDTQYF
TRBJ1-2 | TRBD1 | - | TRBV27 | TGTGCCAGCAGTCCCTACGCACAGGGGGGGGGCTACACCTTC | CASSPYAQGGGYTF
TRBJ2-7 | - | - | TRBV7-9 | TGTGCCAGCAGCTTAGGTACGGGCTACTACGAGCAGTACTTC | CASSLGTGYYEQYF
TRBJ1-1 | - | few | TRBV7-2 | TGTGCCAGCAGGCGGGCGGTACAGAACACTGAAGCTTTCTTT | CASRRAVQNTEAFF
TRBJ1-1 | TRBD1 | - | TRBV4-3 | TGCGCCAGCAGCCAAGACCTGACAGGGGGCACTGAAGCTTTCTTT | CASSQDLTGGTEAFF
TRBJ1-3 | TRBD1 | - | TRBV7-2 | TGTGCCAGCAGCTTTCAGGGGGCCCGCTCTGGAAACACCATATATTTT | CASSFQGARSGNTIYF
TRBJ1-1 | - | few | TRBV19 | TGTGCCAGCGGACACCTGAACACTGAAGCTTTCTTT | CASGHLNTEAFF
TRBJ2-5 | TRBD2 | - | TRBV5-8 | TGTGCCAGCAGCTTAGGCGGGAGGGCCGGGACCCAGTACTTC | CASSLGGRAGTQYF
TRBJ2-5 | - | - | TRBV19 | TGTGCCAGTAGTATAGTGGGGGGGGGCGAAGAGACCCAGTACTTC | CASSIVGGGEETQYF
TRBJ1-1 | - | - | TRBV7-9 | TGTGCCAGCAGCCCCTATAACACGGGGACTGAAGCTTTCTTT | CASSPYNTGTEAFF
TRBJ2-7 | - | - | TRBV27 | TGTGCCAGCAGTCCCAAAGGGGATGCCATCATCTCCTACGAGCAGTACTTC | CASSPKGDAIISYEQYF